Listed here are 15 T cell receptor beta chains from one sample, sequenced in a study of blood T cell repertoires in COVID-19. The protocol was immunoSEQ multiplex PCR, while the TCRdb copy is restricted to in-frame clones and leaves out a portion. The profile shows around 180,000 clones, around 67% of them singletons. The specimen was peripheral blood. These receptor sequences come from a woman aged 80 or over with acute or convalescent COVID-19.

The V call is TRBV2, the J call TRBJ2-6, with D hard to call. Per the germline V gene, CDR1 is SNHLY and CDR2 is FYNNEI. The CDR3 has 14 residues. V was clipped by 3 bases and J by 2 bases, with 5 bases between them. The CDR3 DNA follows: TGTGCCAGCAGTGACCTCCCTGGGGCCAACGTCCTGACTTTC. Amino acid sequence: CASSDLPGANVLTF.

This clone was counted between two and nine times. The chain carries TRBV2 and TRBJ1-5; perhaps TRBD1 as D (5 bases). The V end lost 6 bases, the J end lost 6 bases, and 15 bases lay between the germline ends. CDR1 and CDR2 (germline): SNHLY, FYNNEI. The CDR3 runs 14 residues. CDR3 loop: CASSPELQGQPQHF. For the CDR3, the DNA is TGTGCCAGCAGCCCCGAGCTTCAGGGTCAGCCCCAGCATTTT.

The chain links TRBV5-6 to TRBJ2-1; D unresolved. The germline V gene encodes CDR1 SGHDT and CDR2 YYEEEE. Trimming removed 2 bases from V and 10 bases from J, with 10 bases in between. The CDR3 has 12 amino acids. The CDR3 sequence is CASSFSREEQFF. CDR3 coding DNA: TGTGCCAGCAGCTTCTCCCGAGAAGAGCAGTTCTTC.

The chain recombines TRBV10-2 with TRBJ2-2; perhaps TRBD2 as D (6 bases). In germline, CDR1 is WSHSY, CDR2 SAAADI. V was cut by 2 bases and J by 7 bases, with 14 bases left in between. The CDR3 consists of 15 residues. CDR3: CASSEIAANGGELFF. The CDR3 DNA reads TGCGCCAGCAGTGAGATAGCGGCTAACGGCGGGGAGCTGTTTTTT.

Worth noting for this clone: Other DNA sequences in the same sample also yield this CDR3. The J gene is TRBJ2-1, the V gene TRBV6-6; 9 bases fit TRBD2. Per the germline V gene, CDR1 is MNHNY and CDR2 is SVGAGI (reference sequence). This CDR3 is built from 15 residues. The junction had 3 bases not matched to a gene; V was cut back by 4 bases and J by 2 bases. In DNA form, the CDR3 reads TGTGCCAGCAGTTCGACTAGCGGAGCCTACAATGAGCAGTTCTTC. Amino acid sequence: CASSSTSGAYNEQFF.

This chain connects TRBV20-1 to TRBJ2-5; 7 bases align to TRBD2. Germline CDR1 reads DFQATT; CDR2 reads SNEGSKA (reference sequence). The length of the CDR3 is 11 residues. Written as DNA, the CDR3 is TGCAGGGGGGGGTTCCAAGAGACCCAGTACTTC. Translating gives CRGGFQETQYF.

This clone was recorded once. V is TRBV14 and J is TRBJ2-5, with D unclear. Germline assignment: CDR1 SGHDN and CDR2 FVKESK. The CDR3 covers 13 residues. Trimming took off 4 bases at V and 7 bases at J, with 13 bases between the two ends. In nucleotides, the CDR3 is TGTGCCAGCAGCCTAAATCCACTCGGGACCCAGTACTTC. As protein: CASSLNPLGTQYF.

The rearrangement links TRBV19 to TRBJ1-1; no definite D call. The V and J ends lost 1 base and 1 base respectively, with 13 bases between them. This CDR3 contains 16 residues. Germline CDR1 and CDR2: LNHDA and SQIVND (reference sequence). The CDR3: CASSIGPGSWNTEAFF. The CDR3 DNA sequence: TGTGCCAGTAGTATAGGCCCGGGATCCTGGAACACTGAAGCTTTCTTT.

The chain uses TRBV19 and TRBJ1-5, with 8 bases aligning to TRBD1. J lost 2 bases, V lost 7 bases, and 4 bases had no gene match. The CDR3 is made up of 14 amino acids. The germline CDR1 and CDR2 sequences are LNHDA and SQIVND (reference sequence). Written as DNA, the CDR3 is TGTGCCAGTACCCCGACAGGGGGCAATCAGCCCCAGCATTTT. Translating it yields CASTPTGGNQPQHF.

The rearrangement links TRBV6-5 to TRBJ2-7; 7 bases are shared with TRBD1. The ends lost 4 bases at V and 1 base at J; junction bases unmatched: 10. The length of the CDR3 is 16 residues. The germline CDR1 and CDR2 sequences are MNHEY and SVGAGI. CDR3 sequence: CASSLRTGPPSYEQYF. The DNA for the CDR3 is TGTGCCAGCAGTTTACGGACAGGTCCTCCTTCCTACGAGCAGTACTTC.

The V call is TRBV11-3, the J call TRBJ2-3; 15 bases map to TRBD2. The CDR3 is made up of 17 amino acids. V trimming: 1 base; J trimming: 2 bases; junction bases outside the gene matches: 1. Germline loops: CDR1 SGHNT, CDR2 YENEEA. Here the CDR3 DNA reads TGTGCCAGCAGCTTAGGGACTAGCGGGAGGGCCACAGATACGCAGTATTTT. Amino acid sequence: CASSLGTSGRATDTQYF. Drawing the rest from reference TRBV11-3 and TRBJ2-3, the complete variable domain is EAGVVQSPRYKIIEKKQPVAFWCNPISGHNTLYWYLQNLGQGPELLIRYENEEAVDDSQLPKDRFSAERLKGVDSTLKIQPAELGDSAVYLCASSLGTSGRATDTQYFGPGTRLTVL.

A note on this clone: A much larger clone lies a single base off, so this may be a read error. The gene calls are TRBV28 and TRBJ2-2; 11 positions match TRBD2. The CDR3 spans 15 residues. V dropped 3 bases and J dropped 4; count of bases not matched to a gene: 1. Looked up from germline, CDR1 is MDHEN and CDR2 is SYDVKM. The CDR3 coding sequence is TGTGCCAGCAGTTTTAGCGGGAGGGCCACCGGGGAGCTGTTTTTT. The encoded protein is CASSFSGRATGELFF.

The rearrangement links TRBV29-1 to TRBJ1-1; D not certain. The germline V and J ends were trimmed by 2 bases and 1 base, with 11 bases remaining between them. The CDR3 covers 14 residues. CDR1 and CDR2 (germline): SQVTM, ANQGSEA. The CDR3 nucleotides are TGCAGCGTTGAATCTAGCAATTCGAACACTGAAGCTTTCTTT. This codes for CSVESSNSNTEAFF. The full variable domain, rest sourced from reference TRBV29-1 and TRBJ1-1, is SAVISQKPSRDICQRGTSLTIQCQVDSQVTMMFWYRQQPGQSLTLIATANQGSEATYESGFVIDKFPISRPNLTFSTLTVSNMSPEDSSIYLCSVESSNSNTEAFFGQGTRLTVV.

The rearrangement uses TRBV27 and TRBJ2-7; 9 positions agree with TRBD1. Germline CDR1 is MNHEY and CDR2 is SMNVEV (reference sequence). V lost 6 bases, J lost 3 bases, and 9 bases stayed unmatched. The CDR3 covers 15 residues. The DNA for the CDR3 is TGTGCCAGCAGACCGTTACAGGGGGCGGTCTACGAGCAGTACTTC. This codes for CASRPLQGAVYEQYF.

The chain employs TRBV7-2 and TRBJ2-5; possible D gene TRBD2, 5 bases. The CDR3 is 14 amino acids. V lost 1 base and J lost 4, with 10 bases in between. Per the germline V gene, CDR1 is SGHTA and CDR2 is FQGNSA. The CDR3 loop reads CASSLGGVGETQYF. The CDR3 region has the DNA TGTGCCAGCAGCTTAGGGGGAGTGGGAGAGACCCAGTACTTC.